The 29 T cell receptor beta chains reported below all come from one sample, sequenced in a study of early T cells in non-severe SARS-CoV-2 infection. TCRdb re-analysed the 5' RACE reads in MiXCR, keeping a single row per CDR3 protein. The data contain fewer than 85,000 distinct CDR3 sequences, over 9% of them singletons. Sequenced material: whole blood, taken at baseline. Receptor source: an adult who was a healthcare worker with PCR-confirmed SARS-CoV-2 infection or an uninfected control (not recorded which).

CDR3 sequence: CASRRDRTNYGYTF. CDR3 bases: TGTGCCAGCAGGAGGGACAGGACTAACTATGGCTACACCTTC. The gene calls are TRBV27 and TRBJ1-2; the match to TRBD1 covers 8 bases. Trimming cost V 6 bases and J 0 bases; bases outside gene matches: 3. Per germline, CDR1 MNHEY and CDR2 SMNVEV (reference sequence). The CDR3 is 14 amino acids.

The chain carries TRBV14 and TRBJ1-2; D call uncertain. CDR3 length: 13 amino acids. Trimming stripped 1 base from V and 7 bases from J, with 10 bases between. Germline V lookup: CDR1 SGHDN, CDR2 FVKESK. The CDR3 DNA reads TGTGCCAGCAGCCAAGCTGGTCCCGGTGGCTACACCTTC. Translation: CASSQAGPGGYTF.

The chain links TRBV19 to TRBJ2-5; no definite D call. CDR3 length: 15 residues. Trimming left V 6 bases short and J 4 bases short, with 18 bases between. The germline gives CDR1 LNHDA, CDR2 SQIVND (reference sequence). The CDR3 DNA follows: TGTGCCAGTAGCCCCTTTGGGCGGTACGGAGAGACCCAGTACTTC. This encodes CASSPFGRYGETQYF.

The chain carries TRBV29-1 and TRBJ1-2; perhaps TRBD1 as D (5 bases). Deletions cut 6 bases from V and 3 bases from J, with 11 bases between. The CDR3 has 12 residues. Germline loops: CDR1 SQVTM, CDR2 ANQGSEA. The CDR3 DNA reads TGCAGCGTCCAGGGTTCCGACTATGGCTACACCTTC. This encodes CSVQGSDYGYTF. Supplemented by reference TRBV29-1 and TRBJ1-2, the full variable domain reads SAVISQKPSRDICQRGTSLTIQCQVDSQVTMMFWYRQQPGQSLTLIATANQGSEATYESGFVIDKFPISRPNLTFSTLTVSNMSPEDSSIYLCSVQGSDYGYTFGSGTRLTVV.

This rearrangement joins TRBV4-1 to TRBJ2-4; 11 nucleotides match TRBD2. The V gene's germline CDR1 is MGHRA and CDR2 YSYEKL. This CDR3 has 17 amino acids. Trimming removed 0 bases from V and 2 bases from J; junction bases left unmatched: 3. The CDR3 region has the DNA TGCGCCAGCAGCCAAGATCTAGCGGGGGGATCCAAAAACATTCAGTACTTC. It translates to CASSQDLAGGSKNIQYF.

CDR3 nucleotides: TGTGCCAGCTCATACTATAGCGGGGGAACCTACAATGAGCAGTTCTTC. It translates to CASSYYSGGTYNEQFF. The chain links TRBV18 to TRBJ2-1, with 9 bases lining up with TRBD2. The CDR3 contains 16 residues. After removal of 5 bases from V and 2 bases from J, the junction contained 7 bases not matched to a gene. Germline V lookup: CDR1 KGHSH, CDR2 LQKENI.

This clonotype was counted only a few times. V and J are TRBV20-1 and TRBJ2-3; TRBD1 is a possible D gene (5 bases). Germline V gene sequence: CDR1 DFQATT, CDR2 SNEGSKA (reference sequence). Between the trimmed V and J ends, which lost 0 bases and 6 bases, there was a span of 10 bases. The CDR3 covers 13 residues. CDR3 protein: CSAREGARDTQYF. In DNA form, the CDR3 reads TGCAGTGCTAGAGAAGGGGCGCGGGATACGCAGTATTTT.

The V gene is TRBV3-1, the J gene TRBJ1-3; no clear D. Trimming cost V 1 base and J 2 bases, with 12 bases left between them. Germline V gene lookup returns CDR1 LGHDT and CDR2 YNNKEL (reference sequence). The CDR3 contains 16 residues. The CDR3 DNA sequence: TGTGCCAGCAGCCAAGTCGGGTTCGGGGCTGGAAACACCATATATTTT. Protein product: CASSQVGFGAGNTIYF.

The table lists this clonotype with many counts. The chain recombines TRBV29-1 with TRBJ2-1, with D possibly matching TRBD1 (6 bases). Germline V gene lookup returns CDR1 SQVTM and CDR2 ANQGSEA. Trimming removed 3 bases at V and 10 bases at J, with 16 bases between. The CDR3 contains 13 residues. This chain's CDR3 is CSVDRQGSGEQFF. The CDR3 region has the DNA TGCAGCGTTGATAGGCAGGGGAGCGGAGAGCAGTTCTTC.

This clonotype came up many times. This rearrangement joins TRBV12-3 or TRBV12-4 to TRBJ1-3; 8 positions match TRBD1. V gave up 6 bases and J gave up 0 bases; unmatched junction bases: 7. CDR3 size: 16 residues. CDR3 bases: TGTGCCAGCAGCTCGGGACAGGCCTTCTCTGGAAACACCATATATTTT. It yields the protein CASSSGQAFSGNTIYF.

The chain employs TRBV29-1 and TRBJ2-7, with D maybe TRBD1 (6 bases). Germline V gives CDR1 SQVTM, CDR2 ANQGSEA. The CDR3 runs to 12 residues. Trimming took off 5 bases at V and 2 bases at J, with 10 bases between the two ends. The CDR3 loop is CSVKAGAYEQYF. Written as DNA, the CDR3 is TGCAGCGTTAAGGCAGGGGCCTACGAGCAGTACTTC.

V usage is TRBV12-3 or TRBV12-4 and J usage is TRBJ2-1; 7 bases line up with TRBD1. The trim removed 6 bases at V and 3 bases at J, leaving 8 bases unmatched. The CDR3 runs 15 residues. CDR3 in amino acids: CASRGGDLLYNEQFF. The CDR3 coding sequence is TGTGCCAGCAGAGGGGGCGACCTGCTCTACAATGAGCAGTTCTTC.

This chain uses TRBV20-1 with TRBJ2-2, with 8 bases matching TRBD1. Germline V gene data show CDR1 as DFQATT and CDR2 as SNEGSKA (reference sequence). V trimming: 1 base; J trimming: 6 bases; junction bases outside the gene matches: 7. This CDR3 has 15 amino acids. The CDR3, as DNA: TGCAGTGCTAGAGGCGACAGGGGTCGTGCCGGGGAGCTGTTTTTT. Amino acid sequence: CSARGDRGRAGELFF.

The chain carries TRBV29-1 and TRBJ1-1, with D maybe TRBD1 (5 bases). V shed 2 bases and J shed 10 bases, with 11 bases lying between them. Germline V gene data show CDR1 as SQVTM and CDR2 as ANQGSEA. The CDR3 length is 11 residues. The CDR3, as DNA: TGCAGCGTTGAACAGGGTGGAGGAGCTTTCTTT. Its translation: CSVEQGGGAFF. Together with reference TRBV29-1 and TRBJ1-1, the CDR3 gives the full variable domain: SAVISQKPSRDICQRGTSLTIQCQVDSQVTMMFWYRQQPGQSLTLIATANQGSEATYESGFVIDKFPISRPNLTFSTLTVSNMSPEDSSIYLCSVEQGGGAFFGQGTRLTVV.

This sequence joins TRBV6-2 or TRBV6-3 and TRBJ1-1; D gene uncertain. The germline V and J ends were trimmed by 6 bases and 4 bases, with 9 bases remaining between them. CDR1 is MNHEY, CDR2 SVGEGT, per germline. The CDR3 runs to 12 residues. CDR3 region: CASRPSGTEAFF. CDR3 nucleotides: TGTGCCAGCAGGCCCTCGGGCACTGAAGCTTTCTTT.

This clonotype was counted only a few times. J is TRBJ2-7 and V is TRBV6-6; TRBD1 might be the D (6 bases). There are 15 residues in the CDR3. Trimming removed 5 bases at V and 0 bases at J, with 14 bases between. Per the germline V gene, CDR1 is MNHNY and CDR2 is SVGAGI (reference sequence). CDR3 coding DNA: TGTGCCAGCAGTACACCTCAGGGGTTCTCCTACGAGCAGTACTTC. Translated, it gives CASSTPQGFSYEQYF.

This clonotype appeared many times. The chain uses TRBV7-6 and TRBJ1-1; 8 bases agree with TRBD1. Germline CDR1 and CDR2: SGHVS and FNYEAQ. This CDR3 has 13 residues. J gave up 1 base and V 6 bases, and 1 base lay outside the gene matches. Here the CDR3 DNA reads TGTGCCAGCAGAGGACAGGGGAACACTGAAGCTTTCTTT. This codes for CASRGQGNTEAFF.

This clonotype was detected many times. The chain couples TRBV6-1 to TRBJ1-1; a possible D gene is TRBD1 (5 bases). The CDR3 runs to 13 residues. Germline V CDR1 and CDR2: MNHNS, SASEGT. V lost 8 bases and J lost 1, with 11 bases in between. The CDR3 DNA reads as TGTGCCAGCGGAACAGGCACGAACACTGAAGCTTTCTTT. It codes for CASGTGTNTEAFF.

V usage is TRBV24-1 and J usage is TRBJ2-1; TRBD1 might be the D (5 bases). The germline V gene encodes CDR1 KGHDR and CDR2 SFDVKD. V dropped 1 base and J dropped 7 bases, with 7 bases sitting between them. This CDR3 is built from 13 residues. CDR3 sequence: CATSDLRGNEQFF. The CDR3 DNA reads TGTGCCACCAGTGATTTAAGGGGAAATGAGCAGTTCTTC.

The chain has TRBV5-6 and TRBJ1-3; TRBD1 might be the D (5 bases). The germline CDR1 and CDR2 sequences are SGHDT and YYEEEE. Deletions cut 1 base from V and 8 bases from J, with 10 bases between. The CDR3 runs to 13 residues. Here the CDR3 DNA reads TGTGCCAGCAGCTTGTTAGGGACGGACACCATATATTTT. Encoded protein: CASSLLGTDTIYF.

This clonotype was counted between two and nine times. The CDR3 loop is CSVGPRLSGREQFF. CDR3 coding DNA: TGCAGCGTTGGGCCCCGCCTTAGCGGACGTGAGCAGTTCTTC. The chain has TRBV29-1 and TRBJ2-1; D may be TRBD2 (6 bases). This CDR3 spans 14 amino acids. V lost 4 bases, J lost 9 bases, and 19 bases lay in between. Germline V gene data show CDR1 as SQVTM and CDR2 as ANQGSEA.

This clonotype has more than one count but fewer than ten. The V and J genes are TRBV11-2 and TRBJ2-3, with D possibly matching TRBD2 (5 bases). The CDR3 has 16 amino acids. CDR1 is SGHAT and CDR2 is FQNNGV in the germline V gene. Trimming removed 5 bases from V and 0 bases from J, with 15 bases in between. CDR3 DNA: TGTGCCAGCAGCCGCAGGACTTCCTCTAGCACAGATACGCAGTATTTT. Translating it yields CASSRRTSSSTDTQYF.

This clonotype was seen only a few times. The rearrangement links TRBV7-2 to TRBJ2-7, with TRBD1 matching over 9 bases. With V trimmed by 4 bases and J by 3 bases, 7 bases remained unmatched. CDR3 length: 15 amino acids. Germline V gene data show CDR1 as SGHTA and CDR2 as FQGNSA. This CDR3 is CASSSQGQGSYEQYF. The CDR3 region has the DNA TGTGCCAGCAGCTCACAGGGACAGGGTAGCTACGAGCAGTACTTC. Using reference TRBV7-2 and TRBJ2-7 for the parts outside the CDR3, the full variable domain is GAGVSQSPSNKVTEKGKDVELRCDPISGHTALYWYRQSLGQGLEFLIYFQGNSAPDKSGLPSDRFSAERTGGSVSTLTIQRTQQEDSAVYLCASSSQGQGSYEQYFGPGTRLTVT.

The rearrangement joins TRBV11-2 to TRBJ2-2; 7 bases align to TRBD1. J was trimmed by 7 bases and V by 3 bases; bases with no gene match: 8. This CDR3 is 15 amino acids long. The germline gives CDR1 SGHAT, CDR2 FQNNGV. The CDR3 loop reads CASSFGQGVSGELFF. CDR3 nucleotides: TGTGCCAGCAGCTTCGGGCAGGGGGTGAGCGGGGAGCTGTTTTTT.

The chain combines TRBV4-2 with TRBJ2-2; 13 nucleotides agree with TRBD2. The CDR3 is 21 residues long. With 0 bases clipped from V and 0 bases from J, the junction kept 10 bases outside the gene matches. Per germline, CDR1 LGHNA and CDR2 YNFKEQ. CDR3 amino acids: CASSQDLVGLAGRANTGELFF. CDR3 DNA sequence: TGTGCCAGCAGCCAAGATCTTGTGGGACTAGCGGGGCGGGCGAACACCGGGGAGCTGTTTTTT.

The rearrangement joins TRBV20-1 to TRBJ1-2; no clear D. The length of the CDR3 is 11 residues. CDR1 and CDR2 from the germline V gene are DFQATT and SNEGSKA (reference sequence). The V and J ends lost 2 bases and 7 bases respectively, with 8 bases between them. Here the CDR3 reads CSARPGGGYTF. The CDR3 DNA is TGCAGTGCTAGACCCGGCGGTGGCTACACCTTC.

V and J are TRBV6-1 and TRBJ2-3; D gene uncertain. The germline V gene encodes CDR1 MNHNS and CDR2 SASEGT. The CDR3 is 13 amino acids. Trimming removed 3 bases at V and 0 bases at J, with 4 bases between. This CDR3 is CASSDGSTDTQYF. In DNA form, the CDR3 reads TGTGCCAGCAGTGACGGCAGCACAGATACGCAGTATTTT.

In this sample, this clonotype turned up a few times. The V and J genes are TRBV11-2 and TRBJ2-5, with a tentative D call TRBD2 (5 bases). The CDR3 runs to 16 residues. Germline loops: CDR1 SGHAT, CDR2 FQNNGV. Trimming cost V 2 bases and J 2 bases, with 15 bases left between them. CDR3 region: CASSLFPPGSQETQYF. As DNA, the CDR3 is TGTGCCAGCAGCTTATTTCCACCGGGATCACAAGAGACCCAGTACTTC.

This clonotype has ten or more counts. The V call is TRBV7-2, the J call TRBJ2-3, with 8 bases that match TRBD1. V was pared by 6 bases and J by 0 bases, with 2 bases of the junction left unmatched. Germline V CDR1 and CDR2: SGHTA, FQGNSA. CDR3 size: 14 residues. The CDR3 bases are TGTGCCAGCAGGTGGACAGGGAGCACAGATACGCAGTATTTT. Its translation is CASRWTGSTDTQYF.